Reported below is one T cell receptor (beta chain). The antigen is undetermined. Attached unique molecular identifiers marked individual cDNA molecules. Via MiXCR, TCRdb re-called the 5' RACE reads, giving one row per CDR3 protein. Here the sample spans fewer than 65,000 distinct CDR3 sequences, 7.5% to 10% being singletons. Trimming pared 0 bases from V and 8 bases from J, leaving 6 bases between. This CDR3 contains 12 residues. From germline, CDR1 is MGHRA and CDR2 YSYEKL. The data originate from a study of early T cells in non-severe SARS-CoV-2 infection. Looking at the study overall: Chains were not paired, and sequencing was done on bulk RNA from unsorted whole blood.

Study-level points and caveats: Using VDJdb, the matching emphasized anti-spike CD8 responses while missing private and CD4 specificities.

Source material: whole blood. The source is an adult who was a healthcare worker with PCR-confirmed SARS-CoV-2 infection or an uninfected control (not recorded which). The chain combines TRBV4-1 with TRBJ2-3, with D uncertain. DNA for the CDR3: TGCGCCAGCAGCCAAGATGTGTCTACGCAGTATTTT. This codes for CASSQDVSTQYF.